Following are 14 T cell receptor beta chains from one sample sequenced in a study of blood T cell repertoires in COVID-19. The table came from immunoSEQ multiplex PCR; TCRdb's copy has only in-frame clones and leaves some out. The profile shows hundreds of thousands of clones, 75% to 90% of them singletons. The sequenced sample consisted of PBMCs or T cells enriched from blood (not recorded which). These receptor sequences come from a woman between 35 and 50 years old with acute COVID-19.

The genes are TRBV4-1 and TRBJ1-2, with a tentative D call TRBD1 (5 bases). The CDR3 extends over 15 amino acids. V lost 2 bases and J lost 1, with 11 bases in between. Germline V CDR1 and CDR2: MGHRA, YSYEKL. CDR3 amino acids: CASSQIQGGNYGYTF. The CDR3 coding sequence is TGCGCCAGCAGCCAAATCCAGGGTGGTAACTATGGCTACACCTTC.

The chain combines TRBV5-4 with TRBJ2-5; possibly TRBD2 for D (5 bases). The CDR3 is 14 residues long. The V end was cut by 6 bases, the J end by 2 bases, with 14 bases between. From germline, CDR1 is SGHNT and CDR2 YYREEE (reference sequence). The DNA for the CDR3 is TGTGCCAGCAAACGACGGGGAGATCAAGAGACCCAGTACTTC. Encoded protein: CASKRRGDQETQYF.

This clone was seen many times. The rearrangement joins TRBV2 to TRBJ2-2; TRBD1 agrees at 7 bases. The CDR3 has 13 residues. Trimming removed 11 bases from V and 1 base from J; junction bases left unmatched: 4. The germline gives CDR1 SNHLY, CDR2 FYNNEI. CDR3 sequence (DNA): TGTGCCGGCCGACAGGGGAACACCGGGGAGCTGTTTTTT. Residues: CAGRQGNTGELFF.

This clone is a singleton in its sample. The V and J genes are TRBV25-1 and TRBJ2-3; possibly TRBD2 for D (7 bases). Trimming shortened V by 3 bases and J by 3 bases, and 16 bases separated the two germline ends. CDR1 is MGHDK and CDR2 is SYGVNS in the germline V gene. This CDR3 spans 16 amino acids. The CDR3 loop is CASSDFAGASTDTQYF. DNA for the CDR3: TGTGCCAGCAGTGATTTCGCGGGGGCATCGACAGATACGCAGTATTTT.

This sequence joins TRBV19 and TRBJ2-7; the D gene is possibly TRBD1 (6 bases). The V gene lost 4 bases and the J gene lost 0 bases, with 10 bases spanning the gap. The germline CDR1 and CDR2 sequences are LNHDA and SQIVND (reference sequence). The CDR3 runs 14 residues. This CDR3 is CASSKGVFSYEQYF. The CDR3 nucleotides are TGTGCCAGTAGTAAGGGGGTTTTCTCCTACGAGCAGTACTTC.

The chain is built from TRBV5-4 and TRBJ2-1; 12 bases match TRBD2. Germline CDR1 is SGHNT and CDR2 is YYREEE (reference sequence). The CDR3 runs to 16 residues. Unmatched junction bases numbered 6, after V lost 4 bases and J lost 4 bases. Here the CDR3 reads CASSADGTSGYNEQFF. The CDR3 region has the DNA TGTGCCAGCAGCGCGGACGGGACTAGCGGGTACAATGAGCAGTTCTTC.

The J gene is TRBJ1-3, the V gene TRBV28; TRBD1 agrees at 7 bases. The V segment lost 3 bases and the J segment 2 bases; nucleotides outside the gene matches: 4. Per the germline V gene, CDR1 is MDHEN and CDR2 is SYDVKM. The CDR3 covers 15 residues. The CDR3 region is CASSLIGGPGNTIYF. CDR3 nucleotides: TGTGCCAGCAGTTTGATAGGGGGCCCTGGAAACACCATATATTTT.

The rearrangement links TRBV2 to TRBJ2-1; TRBD2 agrees at 8 bases. J lost 6 bases, V lost 4 bases, and 2 bases had no gene match. This CDR3 is 13 amino acids long. Per germline, CDR1 SNHLY and CDR2 FYNNEI. CDR3 bases: TGTGCCAGCAGTGGCGGGAGGCTCAATGAGCAGTTCTTC. It translates to CASSGGRLNEQFF.

This sequence joins TRBV5-1 and TRBJ2-7; tentative D call: TRBD2 (6 bases). Germline V gene sequence: CDR1 SGHRS, CDR2 YFSETQ. This CDR3 spans 17 amino acids. V was trimmed by 4 bases and J by 1 base, leaving 21 bases between them. This CDR3 reads CASSPPGGQEVSYEQYF. DNA of the CDR3: TGCGCCAGCAGCCCCCCCGGGGGTCAGGAGGTTTCCTACGAGCAGTACTTC.

V usage is TRBV5-4 and J usage is TRBJ1-6, with TRBD1 as a possible D gene (6 bases). The CDR3 has 13 residues. Trimming shortened V by 6 bases and J by 7 bases, and 11 bases separated the two germline ends. In germline, CDR1 is SGHNT, CDR2 YYREEE (reference sequence). The CDR3 bases are TGTGCCAGCACCGGGACACCGAATTCACCCCTCCACTTT. This encodes CASTGTPNSPLHF.

The chain combines TRBV11-2 with TRBJ1-1; D call uncertain. Trimming cost V 0 bases and J 1 base, with 12 bases left between them. Germline CDR1 SGHAT, CDR2 FQNNGV. The CDR3 is 16 amino acids. The DNA of the CDR3 is TGTGCCAGCAGCTTAGATGTACAGACATCGAACACTGAAGCTTTCTTT. Its protein is CASSLDVQTSNTEAFF. The variable domain in full, with the rest retrieved from reference TRBV11-2 and TRBJ1-1, is EAGVAQSPRYKIIEKRQSVAFWCNPISGHATLYWYQQILGQGPKLLIQFQNNGVVDDSQLPKDRFSAERLKGVDSTLKIQPAKLEDSAVYLCASSLDVQTSNTEAFFGQGTRLTVV.

The chain couples TRBV19 to TRBJ1-5; D unclear. Germline assignment: CDR1 LNHDA and CDR2 SQIVND (reference sequence). The CDR3 consists of 15 residues. Trimming took 3 bases from V and 0 from J, leaving 9 bases between them. The CDR3 bases are TGTGCCAGTAGTATCCCACAGTATAGCAATCAGCCCCAGCATTTT. Residues: CASSIPQYSNQPQHF.

V gene TRBV3-1 (or the pseudogene TRBV3-2) combines with J gene TRBJ2-7, with a weak D call TRBD2 (5 bases). Trimming shortened V by 2 bases and J by 5 bases, and 19 bases separated the two germline ends. This CDR3 comprises 16 residues. Looked up from germline, CDR1 is LGHDT and CDR2 is YNNKEL (reference sequence). Here the CDR3 reads CASSQIRGGSIDEQYF. The CDR3 DNA sequence: TGTGCCAGCAGCCAAATTAGAGGTGGGAGTATCGACGAGCAGTACTTC.

The chain employs TRBV18 and TRBJ2-7, with 10 bases lining up with TRBD1. V lost 6 bases to trimming and J lost 6 bases; unmatched junction nucleotides: 11. From germline, CDR1 is KGHSH and CDR2 LQKENI. The CDR3 totals 15 residues. For the CDR3, the DNA is TGTGCCAGCTCCCCCACCGGGACAGGGGAAGCCGAGCAGTACTTC. Protein sequence: CASSPTGTGEAEQYF.